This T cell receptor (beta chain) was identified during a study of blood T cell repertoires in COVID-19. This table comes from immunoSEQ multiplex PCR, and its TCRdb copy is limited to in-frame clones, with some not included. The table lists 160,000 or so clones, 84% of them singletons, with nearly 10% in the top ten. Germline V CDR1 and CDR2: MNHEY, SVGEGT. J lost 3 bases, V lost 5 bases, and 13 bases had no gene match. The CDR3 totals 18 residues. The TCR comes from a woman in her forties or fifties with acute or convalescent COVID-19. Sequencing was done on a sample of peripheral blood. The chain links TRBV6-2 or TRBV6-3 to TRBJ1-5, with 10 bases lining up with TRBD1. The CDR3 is CASSTTGTGVSNNQPQHF. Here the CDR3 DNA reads TGTGCCAGCAGTACCACCGGGACAGGGGTTTCTAACAATCAGCCCCAGCATTTT.